Listed below are T cell receptor beta chains from one sample, sequenced in a study of OX40 agonist ivuxolimab in advanced cancers. Measured with immunoSEQ multiplex PCR; TCRdb has only the in-frame clones, and not every one. The sample includes about 18,000 clones, about two thirds of them seen just once. This specimen was CD4+ or CD8+ T cells sorted from blood, taken in a trial of the OX40 agonist ivuxolimab. Every receptor here comes from an adult with an advanced solid tumor such as melanoma, head and neck, liver or kidney cancer. Both conserved end residues are part of each CDR3. The order of the fields is V gene, clone size, D gene, J gene, CDR3 protein, CDR3 DNA. A D gene is named only where the DNA matches it firmly. Some rows mark clone size as missing; the rest say once, few, many or name a class of expanded clone.

>TRBV7-9|NA|TRBD2|TRBJ2-2
CASSMTSGFPGELFF
TGTGCCAGCAGCATGACTAGCGGGTTCCCCGGGGAGCTGTTTTTT
>TRBV19|NA|TRBD1|TRBJ2-5
CASSPSLRDREKETQYF
TGTGCCAGTAGTCCCTCGCTCCGGGACAGGGAGAAGGAGACCCAGTACTTC
>TRBV6-4|once|TRBD1|TRBJ2-3
CASSDSAGGRDTQYF
TGTGCCAGCAGTGACTCGGCAGGGGGCCGAGATACGCAGTATTTT
>TRBV4-1|NA|NA|TRBJ2-2
CASSQDGLYAGELFF
TGCGCCAGCAGCCAAGATGGACTGTACGCCGGGGAGCTGTTTTTT
>TRBV29-1|NA|NA|TRBJ2-2
CSGRGPVSGELFF
TGCAGCGGCCGGGGACCGGTGTCCGGGGAGCTGTTTTTT
>TRBV27|NA|TRBD1|TRBJ2-7
CASSLSDRGLDEQYF
TGTGCCAGCAGTTTATCGGACAGGGGGCTAGACGAGCAGTACTTC
>TRBV11-3|NA|NA|TRBJ2-7
CASSLELEQYF
TGTGCCAGCAGCCTAGAACTCGAGCAGTACTTC
>TRBV11-1|NA|TRBD1|TRBJ1-1
CASSFDRENTEAFF
TGTGCCAGCAGCTTTGACAGGGAGAACACTGAAGCTTTCTTT
>TRBV11-2|NA|TRBD1|TRBJ2-7
CASSLGQGGREQYF
TGTGCCAGCAGCCTAGGACAGGGCGGCCGCGAGCAGTACTTC
>TRBV7-9|NA|TRBD2|TRBJ2-7
CASSSERENYEQYF
TGTGCCAGCAGCTCAGAGCGGGAGAACTACGAGCAGTACTTC
>TRBV9|few|NA|TRBJ2-3
CASSQGTYTQYF
TGTGCCAGCAGCCAAGGCACGTATACGCAGTATTTT
>TRBV5-4|NA|TRBD1|TRBJ2-5
CASSFSTGLVETQYF
TGTGCCAGCAGCTTTTCGACAGGGTTGGTGGAGACCCAGTACTTC